This passage covers 22 T cell receptor beta chains from one sample sequenced in a study of T cell responses to AZD1222 COVID-19 vaccine. Only in-frame clones appear in the TCRdb table, and some are missing; sequencing was by immunoSEQ multiplex PCR. The table includes around 94,000 clones, around nine tenths detected once. The sequenced sample was peripheral blood, obtained on day 0 of AZD1222 vaccination. These receptors all come from an adult in good health.

The rearrangement links TRBV6-5 to TRBJ1-1; TRBD1 is a possible D gene (5 bases). This CDR3 region has 15 residues. V was pared by 2 bases and J by 0 bases, with 10 bases between. Germline V lookup: CDR1 MNHEY, CDR2 SVGAGI. CDR3: CASSYRGLMNTEAFF. CDR3 nucleotides: TGTGCCAGCAGTTACAGGGGATTAATGAACACTGAAGCTTTCTTT.

V and J are TRBV7-6 and TRBJ2-5; a possible D gene is TRBD2 (6 bases). Germline V gene sequence: CDR1 SGHVS, CDR2 FNYEAQ. The V and J ends lost 3 bases and 5 bases respectively, with 13 bases between them. The CDR3 covers 14 residues. The CDR3 sequence: CASSLIRGSETQYF. CDR3 coding DNA: TGTGCCAGCAGCTTGATACGGGGGTCGGAGACCCAGTACTTC.

V is TRBV11-2 and J is TRBJ2-7; D is ambiguous. V lost 1 base to trimming and J lost 4 bases, with 14 bases between them. CDR1 and CDR2 from the germline V gene are SGHAT and FQNNGV. CDR3 length equals 15 residues. The CDR3 sequence is CASSLGYSPLYEQYF. CDR3 nucleotide sequence: TGTGCCAGCAGCTTAGGGTACAGCCCTTTGTACGAGCAGTACTTC.

This chain links TRBV4-2 with TRBJ1-4, with D perhaps matching TRBD1 (5 bases). CDR3 length equals 14 residues. From germline, CDR1 is LGHNA and CDR2 YNFKEQ. V was pared by 7 bases and J by 3 bases, with 12 bases between. The CDR3 sequence is CASTKTDPNEKLFF. The CDR3 DNA sequence: TGTGCCAGCACGAAGACAGATCCTAATGAAAAACTGTTTTTT.

Worth noting for this clone: Other DNA sequences of this sample code for an identical CDR3. This chain links TRBV27 with TRBJ1-5, with a weak D call TRBD1 (5 bases). The germline V gene encodes CDR1 MNHEY and CDR2 SMNVEV (reference sequence). V dropped 0 bases and J dropped 0 bases, with 9 bases sitting between them. The CDR3 is 16 residues long. The CDR3 region is CASSLSGGGSNQPQHF. As DNA, the CDR3 is TGTGCCAGCAGTTTATCGGGGGGAGGTAGCAATCAGCCCCAGCATTTT.

The sample holds a few counts of this clone. This chain uses TRBV10-1 with TRBJ1-4, with TRBD1 as a possible D gene (6 bases). The CDR3 contains 17 residues. Germline CDR1 WNHNN, CDR2 SYGVQD (reference sequence). V shed 6 bases and J shed 5 bases, with 22 bases lying between them. In DNA form, the CDR3 reads TGCGCCAGCAGCACTAACGGTTATTCGGGACAAAATGAAAAACTGTTTTTT. Protein: CASSTNGYSGQNEKLFF.

The table lists this clone with a count of one. J is TRBJ2-5 and V is TRBV6-5, with TRBD1 matching over 8 bases. This CDR3 is 13 amino acids long. Per the germline V gene, CDR1 is MNHEY and CDR2 is SVGAGI. J was trimmed by 3 bases and V by 6 bases; bases with no gene match: 3. The CDR3 here is CASSLDREETQYF. The CDR3 nucleotides read TGTGCCAGCAGCCTGGACAGGGAAGAGACCCAGTACTTC.

The gene calls are TRBV7-2 and TRBJ1-4; TRBD1 might be the D (6 bases). Germline CDR1 is SGHTA and CDR2 is FQGNSA. V was trimmed by 6 bases and J by 0 bases, leaving 8 bases between them. This CDR3 is 14 amino acids long. The CDR3 loop reads CASRGGTTNEKLFF. CDR3 bases: TGTGCCAGCAGAGGGGGGACAACTAATGAAAAACTGTTTTTT.

Only a few counts were recorded for this clone. CDR3 residues: CASSLVTAGGREQYF. The CDR3 nucleotides are TGTGCCAGCAGCTTAGTTACGGCGGGGGGACGCGAGCAGTACTTC. The chain uses TRBV7-2 and TRBJ2-7; 8 nucleotides align to TRBD2. CDR1 and CDR2 (germline): SGHTA, FQGNSA. CDR3 length: 15 amino acids. After removal of 1 base from V and 6 bases from J, the junction contained 8 bases not matched to a gene.

The rearrangement links TRBV28 to TRBJ1-2, with 7 bases lining up with TRBD1. CDR1 is MDHEN and CDR2 is SYDVKM in the germline V gene. This CDR3 comprises 13 residues. V was clipped by 6 bases and J by 2 bases; unmatched bases: 3. For the CDR3, the DNA is TGTGCCAGCAGCGGGGACAGAAACTATGGCTACACCTTC. Residues: CASSGDRNYGYTF.

The J gene is TRBJ2-5, the V gene TRBV5-1; TRBD1 aligns across 8 bases. The CDR3 sequence is 15 residues long. After removal of 2 bases from V and 2 bases from J, the junction contained 5 bases not matched to a gene. The germline CDR1 and CDR2 sequences are SGHRS and YFSETQ. The CDR3 DNA reads as TGCGCCAGCAGCTTTCAGACAGGGGTACAAGAGACCCAGTACTTC. Its translation: CASSFQTGVQETQYF.

V and J are TRBV3-1 (or the pseudogene TRBV3-2) and TRBJ1-1, with unresolved D. Germline CDR1 and CDR2: LGHDT and YNNKEL (reference sequence). The CDR3 runs 15 residues. Between the trimmed V and J ends, which lost 1 base and 0 bases, there was a span of 9 bases. The CDR3 sequence is CASSQVGRLNTEAFF. For the CDR3, the DNA is TGTGCCAGCAGCCAAGTAGGCAGGCTGAACACTGAAGCTTTCTTT.

The chain couples TRBV4-1 to TRBJ1-1; the match to TRBD1 covers 8 bases. The CDR3 is 19 residues long. Per the germline V gene, CDR1 is MGHRA and CDR2 is YSYEKL. The J segment lost 1 base and the V segment lost 3 bases, leaving 16 bases of the junction unmatched. CDR3 DNA sequence: TGCGCCAGCAGCCAGGATGGTGTAACAGGGGGGAATAAGAACACTGAAGCTTTCTTT. Translation: CASSQDGVTGGNKNTEAFF.

The V gene is TRBV19, the J gene TRBJ1-1, with D hard to call. The CDR3 totals 13 residues. V was shortened by 8 bases and J by 4 bases, with 14 bases between the two germline ends. Germline V gene data show CDR1 as LNHDA and CDR2 as SQIVND (reference sequence). For the CDR3, the DNA is TGTGCCAGTGAAACCCAACCGGGCACTGAAGCTTTCTTT. Its protein is CASETQPGTEAFF.

CDR3 sequence: CATPRTGPRGAGFYEQYF. The CDR3 DNA is TGCGCCACCCCACGGACAGGCCCGCGAGGGGCCGGTTTCTACGAGCAGTACTTC. The V and J genes are TRBV5-1 and TRBJ2-7, with 7 bases identical to TRBD1. The V gene's germline CDR1 is SGHRS and CDR2 YFSETQ. The ends lost 9 bases at V and 3 bases at J; junction bases unmatched: 24. The CDR3 runs to 18 residues.

The chain has TRBV5-6 and TRBJ2-2, with D hard to call. This CDR3 has 15 residues. V dropped 0 bases and J dropped 0 bases, with 6 bases sitting between them. Germline V gives CDR1 SGHDT, CDR2 YYEEEE. CDR3 residues: CASSLVRPNTGELFF. The CDR3 nucleotides read TGTGCCAGCAGCTTGGTAAGGCCGAACACCGGGGAGCTGTTTTTT.

The rearrangement links TRBV28 to TRBJ1-1, with D perhaps matching TRBD1 (6 bases). V lost 5 bases and J lost 4, with 17 bases in between. CDR3 length: 15 amino acids. Germline CDR1 is MDHEN and CDR2 is SYDVKM. For the CDR3, the DNA is TGTGCCAGCAGTAAAGGGGGGGTCGGTGGCACTGAAGCTTTCTTT. It specifies CASSKGGVGGTEAFF.

The DNA for the CDR3 is TGTGCCAGCAGCTTCGATACCGGGACTAGTTATACGCAGTATTTT. It encodes CASSFDTGTSYTQYF. The V and J genes are TRBV9 and TRBJ2-3, with 8 bases aligning to TRBD2. The germline gives CDR1 SGDLS, CDR2 YYNGEE. CDR3 length equals 15 residues. V shed 4 bases, J shed 7 bases, and the junction held 11 bases outside the gene matches.

The chain carries TRBV15 and TRBJ2-3, with TRBD2 as a possible D gene (6 bases). This CDR3 has 16 amino acids. The V end was cut by 0 bases, the J end by 3 bases, with 13 bases between. CDR1 is LNHNV and CDR2 is YYDKDF in the germline V gene (reference sequence). Written as DNA, the CDR3 is TGTGCCACCAGCAGAGATCCTAGCGTGGCAACAGATACGCAGTATTTT. Protein product: CATSRDPSVATDTQYF.

The chain has TRBV9 and TRBJ1-1; tentative D call: TRBD1 (5 bases). V lost 3 bases, J lost 4 bases, and 16 bases lay in between. The CDR3 extends over 15 amino acids. Germline CDR1 is SGDLS and CDR2 is YYNGEE. The CDR3 coding sequence is TGTGCCAGCAGCGCGAACCAGGGAGTGGGCACTGAAGCTTTCTTT. Protein product: CASSANQGVGTEAFF.

The V gene is TRBV6-1, the J gene TRBJ2-7; 8 bases fit TRBD1. Germline CDR1 MNHNS, CDR2 SASEGT. V gave up 5 bases and J gave up 5 bases; unmatched junction bases: 8. This CDR3 is 14 amino acids long. The CDR3 nucleotides are TGTGCCAGCAGTTCTGACAGGGGCGGGCACGAGCAGTACTTC. Its translation is CASSSDRGGHEQYF.

J is TRBJ1-3 and V is TRBV4-2; 9 bases map to TRBD1. Germline lookup yields CDR1 LGHNA and CDR2 YNFKEQ. V trimming: 6 bases; J trimming: 4 bases; junction bases outside the gene matches: 7. The CDR3 consists of 15 residues. In nucleotides, the CDR3 is TGTGCCAGCAGTAAAGAAGGGACAGGGGGAAACACCATATATTTT. Translated: CASSKEGTGGNTIYF.